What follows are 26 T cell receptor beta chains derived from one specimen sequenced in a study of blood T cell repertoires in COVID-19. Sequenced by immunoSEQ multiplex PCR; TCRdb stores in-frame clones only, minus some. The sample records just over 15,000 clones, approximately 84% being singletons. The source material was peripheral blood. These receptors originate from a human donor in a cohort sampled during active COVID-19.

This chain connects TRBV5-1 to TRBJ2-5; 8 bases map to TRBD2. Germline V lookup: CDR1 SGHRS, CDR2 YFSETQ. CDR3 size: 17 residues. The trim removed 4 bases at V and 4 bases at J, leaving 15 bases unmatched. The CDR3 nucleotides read TGCGCCAGCAGCCCAGGGACTAGGGGGGCCTTTGCAGAGACCCAGTACTTC. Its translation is CASSPGTRGAFAETQYF.

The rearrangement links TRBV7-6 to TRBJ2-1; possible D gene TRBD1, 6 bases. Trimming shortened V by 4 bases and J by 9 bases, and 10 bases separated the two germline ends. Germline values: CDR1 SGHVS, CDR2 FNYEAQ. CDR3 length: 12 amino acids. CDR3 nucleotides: TGTGCCAGCAGCTCGCAGGGGTTTGAGCAGTTCTTC. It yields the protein CASSSQGFEQFF.

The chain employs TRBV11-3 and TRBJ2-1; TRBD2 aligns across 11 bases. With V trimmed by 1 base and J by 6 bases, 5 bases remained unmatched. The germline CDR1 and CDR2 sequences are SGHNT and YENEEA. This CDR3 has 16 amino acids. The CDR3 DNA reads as TGTGCCAGCAGCTTAGGAGCTAGCGGGAGGATCAATGAGCAGTTCTTC. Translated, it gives CASSLGASGRINEQFF.

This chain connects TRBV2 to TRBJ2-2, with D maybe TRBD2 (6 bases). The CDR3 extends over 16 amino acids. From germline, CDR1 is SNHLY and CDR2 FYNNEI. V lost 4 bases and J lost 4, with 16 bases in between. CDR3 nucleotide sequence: TGTGCCAGCAGTGCTCGAACTAGCTCGAGCACCGGGGAGCTGTTTTTT. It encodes CASSARTSSSTGELFF.

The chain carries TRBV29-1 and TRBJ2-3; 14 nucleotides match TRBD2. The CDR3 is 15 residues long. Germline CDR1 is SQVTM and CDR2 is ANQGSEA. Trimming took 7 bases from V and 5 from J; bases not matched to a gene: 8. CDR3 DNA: TGCAGCGCCGACGGACTAGCGGGAGGTCTAGATACGCAGTATTTT. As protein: CSADGLAGGLDTQYF.

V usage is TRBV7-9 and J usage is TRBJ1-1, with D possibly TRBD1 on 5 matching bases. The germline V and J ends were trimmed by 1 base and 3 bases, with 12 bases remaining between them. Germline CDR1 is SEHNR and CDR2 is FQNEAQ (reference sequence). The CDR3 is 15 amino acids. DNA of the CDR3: TGTGCCAGCAGCTTAGGCGGGGGTGTGGACACTGAAGCTTTCTTT. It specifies CASSLGGGVDTEAFF.

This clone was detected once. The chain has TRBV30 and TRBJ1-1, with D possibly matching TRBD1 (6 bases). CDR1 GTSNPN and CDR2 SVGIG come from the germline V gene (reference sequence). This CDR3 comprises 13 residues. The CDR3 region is CVGRRGGFTEAFF. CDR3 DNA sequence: TGTGTCGGACGACGAGGGGGTTTCACTGAAGCTTTCTTT.

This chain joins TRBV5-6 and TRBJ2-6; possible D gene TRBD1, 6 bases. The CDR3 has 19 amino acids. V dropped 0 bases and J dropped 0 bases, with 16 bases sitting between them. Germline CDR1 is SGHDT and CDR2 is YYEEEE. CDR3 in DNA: TGTGCCAGCAGCTTGGTCCGGGACACCTACTTCTCTGGGGCCAACGTCCTGACTTTC. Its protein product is CASSLVRDTYFSGANVLTF.

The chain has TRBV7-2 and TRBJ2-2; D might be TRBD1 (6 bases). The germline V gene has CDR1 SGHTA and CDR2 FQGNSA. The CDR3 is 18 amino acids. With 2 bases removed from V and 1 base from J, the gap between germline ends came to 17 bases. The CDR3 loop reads CASSLSAPRQVNTGELFF. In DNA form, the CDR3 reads TGTGCCAGCAGCTTAAGCGCACCGAGACAGGTGAACACCGGGGAGCTGTTTTTT. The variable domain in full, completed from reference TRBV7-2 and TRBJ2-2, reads GAGVSQSPSNKVTEKGKDVELRCDPISGHTALYWYRQSLGQGLEFLIYFQGNSAPDKSGLPSDRFSAERTGGSVSTLTIQRTQQEDSAVYLCASSLSAPRQVNTGELFFGEGSRLTVL.

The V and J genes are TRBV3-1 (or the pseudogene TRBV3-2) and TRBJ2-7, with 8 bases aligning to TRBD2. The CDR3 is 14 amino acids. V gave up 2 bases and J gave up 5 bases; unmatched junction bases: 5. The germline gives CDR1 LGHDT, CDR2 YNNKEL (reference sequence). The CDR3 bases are TGTGCCAGCAGCCAAAGCGGGAGACGGAACGAGCAGTACTTC. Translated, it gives CASSQSGRRNEQYF.

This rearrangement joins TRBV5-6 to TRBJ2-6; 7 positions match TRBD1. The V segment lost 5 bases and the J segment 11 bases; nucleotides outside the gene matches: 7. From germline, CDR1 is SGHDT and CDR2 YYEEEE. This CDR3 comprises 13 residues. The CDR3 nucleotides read TGTGCCAGCAGTCACCGGGACAGTTACGTCCTGACTTTC. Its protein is CASSHRDSYVLTF. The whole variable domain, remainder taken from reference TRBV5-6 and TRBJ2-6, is DAGVTQSPTHLIKTRGQQVTLRCSPKSGHDTVSWYQQALGQGPQFIFQYYEEEERQRGNFPDRFSGHQFPNYSSELNVNALLLGDSALYLCASSHRDSYVLTFGAGSRLTVL.

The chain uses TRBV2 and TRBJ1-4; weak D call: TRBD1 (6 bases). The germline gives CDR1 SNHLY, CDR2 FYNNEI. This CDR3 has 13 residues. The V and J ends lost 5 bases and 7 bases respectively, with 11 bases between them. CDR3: CASSRDNSEKLFF. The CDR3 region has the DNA TGTGCCAGCAGTAGGGACAACTCTGAAAAACTGTTTTTT.

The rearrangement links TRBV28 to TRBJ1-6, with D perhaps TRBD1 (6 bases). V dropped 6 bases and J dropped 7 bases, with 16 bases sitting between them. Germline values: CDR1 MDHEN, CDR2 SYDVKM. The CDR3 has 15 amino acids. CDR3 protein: CASSEPGQGNSPLHF. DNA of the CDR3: TGTGCCAGCAGCGAGCCCGGCCAGGGGAATTCACCCCTCCACTTT.

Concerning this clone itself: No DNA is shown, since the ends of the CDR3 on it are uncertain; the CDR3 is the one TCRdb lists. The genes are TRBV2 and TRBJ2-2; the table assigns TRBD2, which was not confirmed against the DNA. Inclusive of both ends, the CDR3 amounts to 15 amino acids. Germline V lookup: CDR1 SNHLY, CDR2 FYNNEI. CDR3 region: CASILGSGGTGELFF.

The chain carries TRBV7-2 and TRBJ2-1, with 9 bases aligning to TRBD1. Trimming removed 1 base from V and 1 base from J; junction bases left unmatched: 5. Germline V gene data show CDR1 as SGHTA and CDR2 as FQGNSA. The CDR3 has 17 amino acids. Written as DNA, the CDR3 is TGTGCCAGCAGCTTAGGGACAGGGGACTGGTCCTACAATGAGCAGTTCTTC. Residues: CASSLGTGDWSYNEQFF.

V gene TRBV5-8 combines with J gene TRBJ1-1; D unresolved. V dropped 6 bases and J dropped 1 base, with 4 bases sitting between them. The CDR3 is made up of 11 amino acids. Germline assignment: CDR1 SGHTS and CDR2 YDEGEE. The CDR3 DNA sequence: TGTGCCAGCATCCAGAACACTGAAGCTTTCTTT. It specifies CASIQNTEAFF.

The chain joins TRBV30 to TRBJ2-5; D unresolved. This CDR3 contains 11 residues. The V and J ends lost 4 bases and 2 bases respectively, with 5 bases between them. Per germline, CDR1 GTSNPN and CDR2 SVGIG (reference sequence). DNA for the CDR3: TGTGCCTGGACGGTACAAGAGACCCAGTACTTC. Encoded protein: CAWTVQETQYF.

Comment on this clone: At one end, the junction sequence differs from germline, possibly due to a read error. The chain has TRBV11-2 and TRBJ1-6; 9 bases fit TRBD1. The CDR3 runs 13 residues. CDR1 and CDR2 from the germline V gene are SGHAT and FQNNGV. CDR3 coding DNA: TGTACCAGCAGCTTAGAAAGGACAGGGGCTCCCTTCTTT. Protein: CTSSLERTGAPFF.

The CDR3 is CASSPSEAGASYEQYF. For the CDR3, the DNA is TGCGCCAGCAGCCCGTCTGAGGCGGGGGCAAGCTACGAGCAGTACTTC. The rearrangement links TRBV4-3 to TRBJ2-7; D perhaps matches TRBD2 (7 bases). Trimming removed 4 bases from V and 3 bases from J, with 19 bases in between. There are 16 residues in the CDR3. From germline, CDR1 is LGHNA and CDR2 YSLEER.

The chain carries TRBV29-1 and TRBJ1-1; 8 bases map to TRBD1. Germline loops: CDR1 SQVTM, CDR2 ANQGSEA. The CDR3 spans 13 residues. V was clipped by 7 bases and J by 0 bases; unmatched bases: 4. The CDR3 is CSAGQGLNTEAFF. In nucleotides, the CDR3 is TGCAGCGCAGGACAGGGTTTGAACACTGAAGCTTTCTTT. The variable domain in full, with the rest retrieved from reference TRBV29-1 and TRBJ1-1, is SAVISQKPSRDICQRGTSLTIQCQVDSQVTMMFWYRQQPGQSLTLIATANQGSEATYESGFVIDKFPISRPNLTFSTLTVSNMSPEDSSIYLCSAGQGLNTEAFFGQGTRLTVV.

CDR3 nucleotide sequence: TGTGCCAGCAGGCCCAACAGTGCAACTAATGAAAAACTGTTTTTT. It is translated as CASRPNSATNEKLFF. The chain carries TRBV27 and TRBJ1-4; D uncertain. The CDR3 is made up of 15 amino acids. CDR1 is MNHEY, CDR2 SMNVEV, per germline (reference sequence). V was pared by 6 bases and J by 0 bases, with 11 bases between.

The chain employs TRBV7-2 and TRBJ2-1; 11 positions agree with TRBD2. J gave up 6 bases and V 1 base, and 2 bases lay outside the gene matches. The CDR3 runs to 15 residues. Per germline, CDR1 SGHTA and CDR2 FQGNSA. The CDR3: CASSLVGTSGNEQFF. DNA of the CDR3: TGTGCCAGCAGCTTAGTAGGGACTAGCGGCAATGAGCAGTTCTTC.

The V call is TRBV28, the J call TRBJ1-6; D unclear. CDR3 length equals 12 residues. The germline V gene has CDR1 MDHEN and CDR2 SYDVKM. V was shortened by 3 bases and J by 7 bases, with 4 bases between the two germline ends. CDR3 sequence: CASSFPNSPLHF. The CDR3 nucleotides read TGTGCCAGCAGTTTTCCAAATTCACCCCTCCACTTT.

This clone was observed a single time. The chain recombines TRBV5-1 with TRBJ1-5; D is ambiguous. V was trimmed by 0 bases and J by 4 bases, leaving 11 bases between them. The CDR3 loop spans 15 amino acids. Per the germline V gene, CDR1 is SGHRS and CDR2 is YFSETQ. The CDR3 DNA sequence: TGCGCCAGCAGCTTGGACGGAGACTCAAATCAGCCCCAGCATTTT. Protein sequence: CASSLDGDSNQPQHF.

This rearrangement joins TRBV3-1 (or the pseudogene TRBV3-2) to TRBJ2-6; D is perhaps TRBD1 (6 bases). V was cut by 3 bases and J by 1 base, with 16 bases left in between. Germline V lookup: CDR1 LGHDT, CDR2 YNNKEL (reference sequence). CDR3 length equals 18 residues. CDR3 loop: CASSQNTGIGSGANVLTF. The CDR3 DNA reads TGTGCCAGCAGCCAGAATACAGGGATTGGGTCTGGGGCCAACGTCCTGACTTTC.

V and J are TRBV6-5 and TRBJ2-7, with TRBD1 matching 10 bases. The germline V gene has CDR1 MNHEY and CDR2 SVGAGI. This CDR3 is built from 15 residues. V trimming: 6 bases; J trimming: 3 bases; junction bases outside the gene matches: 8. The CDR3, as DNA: TGTGCCAGCAGCGGGGACAGGGGAGGAGGCTACGAGCAGTACTTC. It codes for CASSGDRGGGYEQYF.